This TCR beta chain was found in a study of T cells in women clearing cervical HPV infection. Looking at the study overall: Case blood drawn at lesion detection; control blood after infection cleared.

Sequencing used immunoSEQ multiplex PCR; TCRdb keeps in-frame clones, though not all of them. The listing contains about 30,000 clones. V shed 6 bases and J 6 bases; nucleotides not matched to a gene: 13. The CDR3 spans 16 residues. Germline assignment: CDR1 SGHVS and CDR2 FQNEAQ. As concerns this clone: Its antigen is unknown. The read halts 3 residues ahead of the CDR3 end, with the missing end drawn from the germline J gene.

Study findings and constraints: CIN3+ cases had significantly higher TCR repertoire richness than controls, but evenness did not differ.

V is TRBV7-8 and J is TRBJ2-3; TRBD1 aligns across 9 bases. The TCR originated in a woman between 18 and 69 years old with a cervical HPV16 infection that either progressed to CIN3+ or cleared (not recorded which). Sequencing was performed on blood buffy coat. CDR3 DNA, as far as it was read: TGTGCCAGCAGACCCCCGGACAGGGGAAGAGGTGATACG. Translated, it gives CASRPPDRGRGDT. The complete CDR3 reads CASRPPDRGRGDTQYF. Supplemented by reference TRBV7-8 and TRBJ2-3, the full variable domain reads GAGVSQSPRYKVAKRGQDVALRCDPISGHVSLFWYQQALGQGPEFLTYFQNEAQLDKSGLPSDRFFAERPEGSVSTLKIQRTQQEDSAVYLCASRPPDRGRGDTQYFGPGTRLTVL.